This T cell receptor beta chain was retrieved from a study of blood T cell repertoires in COVID-19. For the study at large: The United States, Italy and Spain supplied acute and convalescent COVID-19 samples. Sources were T cells, B-cell-depleted T cells, or PBMCs; the material itself was cDNA or gDNA.

The CDR3 consists of 11 residues. Germline CDR1 reads MNHEY; CDR2 reads SVGAGI. V was trimmed by 6 bases and J by 5 bases, leaving 5 bases between them. Original data processing: Amplified reference gene primers provided the basis for estimating nucleated cell counts. Repertoires were generated with immunoSEQ multiplex PCR, while TCRdb's copy carries only in-frame clones and drops some. D and trimming were read from the DNA, whereas the V and J calls and clone size are those reported in that table. The repertoire holds tens of thousands of clones, with roughly 80% as singletons. The clonotype comes from a man aged 55-75 years with acute or convalescent COVID-19. The J gene is TRBJ1-5, the V gene TRBV6-5; D call uncertain. Sequences were obtained from peripheral blood. As DNA, the CDR3 is TGTGCCAGCAGCTTTGATCAGCCCCAGCATTTT. Its protein is CASSFDQPQHF.